The 10 T cell receptor beta chains listed next were all sequenced from one sample in a study of beta chain features in type 1 diabetes. Isolated RNA was reverse transcribed in full, so expressed TCRB transcripts were sequenced. The data were produced by immunoSEQ multiplex PCR, yet TCRdb's version contains in-frame clones alone and is incomplete. The repertoire includes some 220,000 clones, roughly a tenth of them detected once, and 1% to 1.5% sits in the top ten. Sequencing was done on a sample of central memory CD4+ T cells from blood. The receptors come from a man aged 18 to 29 in good health.

This clone has a handful of counts. The same CDR3 is also encoded by other DNA sequences in this sample. The rearrangement uses TRBV28 and TRBJ2-7, with D unclear. The V gene lost 4 bases and the J gene lost 4 bases, with 8 bases spanning the gap. The length of the CDR3 is 12 residues. Germline CDR1 is MDHEN and CDR2 is SYDVKM. In nucleotides, the CDR3 is TGTGCCAGCAGTTCGGACGGATACGAGCAGTACTTC. Amino acid sequence: CASSSDGYEQYF.

This clone came up many times. The chain recombines TRBV10-3 with TRBJ2-6; 8 positions agree with TRBD1. V trimming: 11 bases; J trimming: 0 bases; junction bases outside the gene matches: 9. Germline V gene sequence: CDR1 ENHRY, CDR2 SYGVKD. The CDR3 is 16 amino acids. The CDR3 DNA reads TGTGCCTCATCCGGGACAGGCAGCTCTGGGGCCAACGTCCTGACTTTC. It translates to CASSGTGSSGANVLTF.

The V and J genes are TRBV5-1 and TRBJ2-1, with 11 bases that match TRBD2. CDR3 length: 20 amino acids. The trim removed 3 bases at V and 0 bases at J, leaving 14 bases unmatched. Germline CDR1 reads SGHRS; CDR2 reads YFSETQ. In DNA form, the CDR3 reads TGCGCCAGCAGCTCCACTGACCTAGCGGGAGGCCCCAGCTCCTACAATGAGCAGTTCTTC. Protein sequence: CASSSTDLAGGPSSYNEQFF.

V is TRBV10-3 and J is TRBJ2-5; 8 nucleotides match TRBD1. V lost 4 bases and J lost 0; bases outside the gene matches: 4. Germline lookup yields CDR1 ENHRY and CDR2 SYGVKD. The CDR3 contains 15 residues. CDR3 region: CAISVNRGYQETQYF. The CDR3 DNA is TGTGCCATCAGTGTTAACAGGGGGTACCAAGAGACCCAGTACTTC.

The chain couples TRBV27 to TRBJ2-6, with a tentative D call TRBD2 (5 bases). V was cut by 5 bases and J by 2 bases, with 7 bases left in between. This CDR3 region has 14 residues. Germline CDR1 reads MNHEY; CDR2 reads SMNVEV (reference sequence). The CDR3 spells CASSMRAGANVLTF. CDR3 nucleotides: TGTGCCAGCAGTATGAGGGCTGGGGCCAACGTCCTGACTTTC.

The chain links TRBV7-9 to TRBJ2-1; 9 positions match TRBD2. CDR1 is SEHNR and CDR2 is FQNEAQ in the germline V gene (reference sequence). Trimming removed 6 bases from V and 8 bases from J; junction bases left unmatched: 11. The CDR3 length is 15 residues. DNA for the CDR3: TGTGCCAGCAGTCTTAGTAGCGGGAGATCGGATGAGCAGTTCTTC. Translation: CASSLSSGRSDEQFF.

Comment on this clone: Other DNA sequences in the same sample also yield this CDR3. The J gene is TRBJ2-3, the V gene TRBV6-1; no clear D. The CDR3 length is 12 residues. V was clipped by 2 bases and J by 3 bases, with 3 bases between them. CDR1 is MNHNS and CDR2 is SASEGT in the germline V gene. CDR3 sequence: CASSERTDTQYF. CDR3 nucleotide sequence: TGTGCCAGCAGTGAACGAACAGATACGCAGTATTTT.

As regards this clone: It may be a read error: a sequence one base away is much more abundant. J is TRBJ2-7 and V is TRBV10-3; D may correspond to TRBD1 or TRBD2 (5 bases each). Germline V gives CDR1 ENHRY, CDR2 SYGVKD. V dropped 2 bases and J dropped 0 bases, with 11 bases sitting between them. The CDR3 extends over 15 amino acids. The DNA of the CDR3 is TGTGCCATCAGTGAGGCGTTCGGGACCTCCTACGAGCAGTACTTC. Its protein is CAISEAFGTSYEQYF.

CDR3 sequence: CASSLNFIVHEQYF. CDR3 bases: TGTGCCAGCAGCTTGAACTTTATCGTCCACGAGCAGTACTTC. The chain combines TRBV5-4 with TRBJ2-7; no definite D call. The germline V gene has CDR1 SGHNT and CDR2 YYREEE (reference sequence). The V gene lost 1 base and the J gene lost 5 bases, with 13 bases spanning the gap. CDR3 length: 14 amino acids. The full variable domain, in which reference TRBV5-4 and TRBJ2-7 provide the parts outside the CDR3, is ETGVTQSPTHLIKTRGQQVTLRCSSQSGHNTVSWYQQALGQGPQFIFQYYREEENGRGNFPPRFSGLQFPNYSSELNVNALELDDSALYLCASSLNFIVHEQYFGPGTRLTVT.

V and J are TRBV7-3 and TRBJ2-2; D gene ambiguous. This CDR3 is 14 amino acids long. The V end lost 5 bases, the J end lost 0 bases, and 7 bases lay between the germline ends. Per the germline V gene, CDR1 is SGHTA and CDR2 is FQGTGA. The DNA of the CDR3 is TGTGCCAGCAGCCCACTTCCGAACACCGGGGAGCTGTTTTTT. Its translation is CASSPLPNTGELFF. The full variable domain, in which reference TRBV7-3 and TRBJ2-2 provide the parts outside the CDR3, is GAGVSQTPSNKVTEKGKYVELRCDPISGHTALYWYRQSLGQGPEFLIYFQGTGAADDSGLPNDRFFAVRPEGSVSTLKIQRTERGDSAVYLCASSPLPNTGELFFGEGSRLTVL.